The text below deals with one T cell receptor (beta chain). Its antigen is not yet known. No base qualities exist here, and no much larger clone lies one base off it. The treatment or condition label on this specimen signifies: roughly 11-day PBMC culture with coronavirus spike peptide pools or control peptides (ViraFEST assay). The ViraFEST assay was used in the study, in which antigen-specific T cells were expanded with peptide pools and expanded clonotypes were subsequently identified by TCR sequencing. The convalescent patients' positive SARS-CoV-2 PCR tests fell between March and December 2020, which was before the Alpha, Beta and Delta variants emerged in the United States. Each well held under 2.5 million PBMCs cultured in IMDM containing around 5% human AB serum and roughly 9.7 IU/ml IL-2, with around 9.7 ug/ml peptide pools added. On days 3 and 7, half of the culture medium was replaced with fresh IL-2-containing medium. After nine to eleven days of culture, CD4+ T cells were isolated by negative selection with the EasySep CD4+ T cell isolation kit. PBMCs were separated from whole blood using Ficoll-Paque Plus gradient centrifugation and then either used fresh or cryopreserved at -140C. In general, triplicate wells were set up for every culture condition.

The sample comes from a study of vaccination and CD4 T cells after COVID-19 (dated by TCRdb to the early 2020s). Describing the broader study: SARS-CoV-2 positivity had been established in the convalescent patients by nasal swab PCR, and mild disease was recorded in about 9 of these patients and severe disease in one. Post-COVID blood samples were collected from convalescent patients a median of approximately 100 days after diagnosis, with a range of roughly 30 to 170 days. The convalescent cohort included six males and four females, with two Hispanic individuals, seven Caucasians, two Asians and one multiracial person. In around 9 COVID-19 convalescent patients and a handful of infection-naive healthy vaccine recipients, researchers compared the spike-specific CD4+ TCR repertoire from before mRNA vaccination with the repertoire from after. In control cultures, a CEFX viral epitope pool was used as positive control, an HIV-1 Nef peptide pool was used as negative control, or no peptide was added. Participants received two doses of either the Pfizer-BioNTech BNT162b2 vaccine (n=8) or the Moderna mRNA-1273 vaccine (n=2). Culture stimuli were overlapping spike peptide pools from SARS-CoV-2 and from the common cold coronaviruses HCoV-NL63, HCoV-OC43 and HCoV-229E. The time from the second vaccine dose to post-vaccine blood sampling had a median of 72 days and ranged from about 12 to 250 days.

Library generation was performed with PCR. DNA from cultured CD4+ T cells underwent TCR sequencing with the Oncomine TCR Beta short-read assay at the Johns Hopkins FTIC core. The QIAamp micro DNA kit was used to extract genomic DNA from the cultured CD4+ T cells. Oncomine TCR Beta libraries made from cultured CD4+ T cells were pooled using unique dual indexes and sequenced on an Illumina iSeq 100. The study's own analysis went as follows. Non-productive sequences were filtered out, and CDR3s that did not start with C, did not end with F or W, or were shorter than 7 amino acids were discarded. The MANAFEST web application was used to identify antigen-specific clonotypes by comparing peptide-stimulated wells against reference wells and other culture wells. Positive clones required FDR below 0.05, an odds ratio above 5, and productive frequency above 0.1% in at least two of three replicate wells. A clonotype was classed as cross-reactive if the clonotype showed significant expansion both in SARS-CoV-2 spike wells and in at least one common cold coronavirus spike condition. Levenshtein distances (stringdist) and unrooted phylogenetic trees (ape) in R version 3.6.1 were used to assess CDR3 homology. In TCRdb, the public reads were trimmed at Q25 with fastp and aligned with MiXCR, with productive beta chains retained. Rows with one shared CDR3 protein collapse into an entry with the most common genes and DNA. The V and J calls reflect TCRdb's pipeline rather than the authors' work. Recorded for this sample are fewer than 13,000 distinct CDR3 sequences; around 60% of them occurred a single time. Clones ranked in the top ten supply 34% of the sample.

Counted from cysteine to phenylalanine, this CDR3 has 13 amino acids. Just the 39-base CDR3 DNA is kept, in frame starting at base 1. CDR1 and CDR2 were assigned from the germline V gene (reference sequence) as MNHEY and SMNVEV. V loses 4 bases of germline sequence and J loses 1 base, and the interval between the two ends is 7 bases. The paper as a whole reports these results and caveats: The number of convalescent patients in the study was relatively small, and the study did not examine early timepoints following natural infection. Of the vaccine-specific clones found in convalescent patients, nearly all (304 of 307) were mono-reactive for SARS-CoV-2 spike instead of being cross-reactive with common cold coronaviruses. Among the post-vaccine SARS-CoV-2-reactive clones in convalescent patients, a median 86.3% showed up only after vaccination, which suggests vaccine-specific priming. The median count of SARS-CoV-2-reactive clonotypes went up from 20 to 25 after infection to some 38 after vaccination, although the change was not significant.

The clonotype comes from a human donor who had recovered from COVID-19. The sample consisted of CD4+ T cells from blood, cultured in vitro. The rearrangement joined TRBV27 to TRBJ1-1; the D gene cannot be named for sure. The nucleotide sequence reads as follows: TGTGCCAGCAGTTGGACGGAGAACACTGAAGCTTTCTTT. Its product reads: CASSWTENTEAFF.